This record covers a single T cell receptor (beta chain). No antigen is known for it. This record belongs to a study of shared clonotypes between healthy human individuals. Findings of the study overall: Larger estimated richness was generally seen in naive subsets than in memory subsets.

The germline V gene encodes CDR1 MNHEY and CDR2 SMNVEV (reference sequence). The V gene lost 3 bases and the J gene lost 5 bases, with 10 bases spanning the gap. CDR3 length: 13 residues. Here immunoSEQ multiplex PCR was the method, and the copy in TCRdb shows in-frame clones only, minus some. The sample shows approximately 1,500,000 clones, 98% of them seen only once. Input material: naive CD4+ T cells sorted from blood. The subset was: CD45RA+ positively selected. V is TRBV27 and J is TRBJ1-2; D possibly corresponds to TRBD1 (5 bases). The receptor's source is a man in his thirties or forties in good health. The DNA of the CDR3 is TGTGCCAGCAGTTTCGGGGCCCAATATGGCTACACCTTC. It encodes CASSFGAQYGYTF.